This TCR beta chain comes out of a study of blood T cell repertoires in COVID-19. Turning to the study itself: PBMCs, B-cell-depleted T cells, or T cells were the source of the cDNA or gDNA that made up the material.

Participant reports of clinical history set cohort assignment. Recovery among Cohort 3 donors was established by two negative PCRs, clearance, or symptom resolution. Germline CDR1 MDHEN, CDR2 SYDVKM. Deletions cut 3 bases from V and 4 bases from J, with 28 bases between. There are 20 residues in the CDR3. Original processing notes: Amplified reference gene primers provided the basis for estimating nucleated cell counts. Data came from immunoSEQ multiplex PCR; TCRdb stores just in-frame clones and leaves some out. The V and J calls and the clone size are those of that table, but D and trimming were determined from the DNA. The sample includes about 370,000 clones, about 90% of them seen just once. This clone was observed a handful of times.

The V and J genes are TRBV28 and TRBJ1-5; D possibly corresponds to TRBD1 (5 bases). The clonotype comes from a woman in her twenties or thirties who had recovered from COVID-19. What was sequenced was PBMCs or T cells enriched from blood (not recorded which). The CDR3, as DNA: TGTGCCAGCAGTTTGGAGGGGATTAGTGGAGTGGGGAGCTTAAATCAGCCCCAGCATTTT. It translates to CASSLEGISGVGSLNQPQHF.